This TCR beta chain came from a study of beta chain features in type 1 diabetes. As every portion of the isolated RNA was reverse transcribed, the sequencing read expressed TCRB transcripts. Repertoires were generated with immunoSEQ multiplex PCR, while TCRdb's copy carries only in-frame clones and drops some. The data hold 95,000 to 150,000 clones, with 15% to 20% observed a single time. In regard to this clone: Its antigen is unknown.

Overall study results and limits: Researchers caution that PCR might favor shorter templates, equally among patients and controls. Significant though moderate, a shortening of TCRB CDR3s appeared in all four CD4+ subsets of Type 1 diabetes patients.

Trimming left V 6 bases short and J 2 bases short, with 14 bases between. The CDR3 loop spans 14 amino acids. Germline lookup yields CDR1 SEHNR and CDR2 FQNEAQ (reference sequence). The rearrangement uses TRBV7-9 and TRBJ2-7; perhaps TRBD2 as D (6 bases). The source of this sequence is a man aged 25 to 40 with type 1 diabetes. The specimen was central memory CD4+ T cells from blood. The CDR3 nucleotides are TGTGCCAGCAGGATAGCGGCGGGTACCTACGAGCAGTACTTC. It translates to CASRIAAGTYEQYF.